One and the same sample provided the 16 T cell receptor beta chains below, sequenced in a study of patients with pleural tuberculosis. TCRdb reanalysed the reads using MiXCR and keeps one entry per CDR3 protein. The sample shows about 50,000 distinct CDR3 sequences, approximately 7.9% of them seen only once. The source of these receptors is a human donor with pleural tuberculosis.

This clonotype was detected ten times or more. The chain uses TRBV10-3 and TRBJ1-1, with D maybe TRBD1 (6 bases). V was shortened by 7 bases and J by 2 bases, with 11 bases between the two germline ends. Germline V gene data show CDR1 as ENHRY and CDR2 as SYGVKD. The CDR3 contains 13 residues. CDR3 sequence (DNA): TGTGCCATCACAGGGGACCCTAACACTGAAGCTTTCTTT. It specifies CAITGDPNTEAFF.

The V gene is TRBV19, the J gene TRBJ2-7; 8 bases match TRBD2. V trimming: 5 bases; J trimming: 2 bases; junction bases outside the gene matches: 5. The CDR3 has 14 amino acids. Looked up from germline, CDR1 is LNHDA and CDR2 is SQIVND (reference sequence). The CDR3 sequence: CASSPTSGPYEQYV. In DNA, the CDR3 is TGTGCCAGTAGTCCCACTAGCGGCCCCTACGAGCAGTACGTC.

The gene calls are TRBV19 and TRBJ2-5, with 9 bases fitting TRBD2. J gave up 4 bases and V 1 base, and 4 bases lay outside the gene matches. Germline V CDR1 and CDR2: LNHDA, SQIVND (reference sequence). The length of the CDR3 is 15 residues. CDR3 nucleotide sequence: TGTGCCAGTAGTATAGCTTCTAGCGGGGCAGAGACCCAGTACTTC. Encoded protein: CASSIASSGAETQYF.

This clonotype occurred many times. V gene TRBV12-3 or TRBV12-4 combines with J gene TRBJ1-1, with D unresolved. The CDR3 is made up of 12 amino acids. V dropped 6 bases and J dropped 3 bases, with 8 bases sitting between them. The CDR3 loop is CASSLADTEAFF. CDR3 sequence (DNA): TGTGCCAGCAGCCTCGCGGACACTGAAGCTTTCTTT.

This clonotype showed up many times. The rearrangement joins TRBV29-1 to TRBJ1-1, with D possibly being TRBD1 (6 bases). CDR3 length equals 13 residues. Trimming stripped 8 bases from V and 3 bases from J, with 16 bases between. Per the germline V gene, CDR1 is SQVTM and CDR2 is ANQGSEA. The CDR3 is CSTYGSGDTEAFF. CDR3 bases: TGCAGCACCTATGGCTCAGGGGACACTGAAGCTTTCTTT.

This clonotype was found a few times. The chain uses TRBV5-4 and TRBJ2-7; D remains ambiguous. V shed 1 base and J shed 2 bases, with 7 bases lying between them. Germline V gives CDR1 SGHNT, CDR2 YYREEE (reference sequence). The CDR3 length is 13 residues. Here the CDR3 reads CASSLKATYEQYF. CDR3 sequence (DNA): TGTGCCAGCAGCTTGAAGGCGACCTACGAGCAGTACTTC.

This clonotype was observed a handful of times. The V gene is TRBV29-1, the J gene TRBJ2-7; D is perhaps TRBD2 (5 bases). Per germline, CDR1 SQVTM and CDR2 ANQGSEA. CDR3 length equals 14 residues. V was clipped by 2 bases and J by 0 bases, with 11 bases between them. CDR3 amino acids: CSVETGESSYEQYF. CDR3 nucleotides: TGCAGCGTTGAAACCGGGGAAAGCTCCTACGAGCAGTACTTC.

On this clonotype: A much larger clone lies one base from this, so it may be a read error. This chain connects TRBV2 to TRBJ2-7, with TRBD1 matching 7 bases. The CDR3 consists of 13 residues. Germline-derived CDR1 and CDR2 are SNHLY and FYNNEI. After removal of 7 bases from V and 5 bases from J, the junction contained 8 bases not matched to a gene. CDR3 coding DNA: TGTGCCAGCACGGGACAGCCTCCCCACGAGCAGTACTTC. It yields the protein CASTGQPPHEQYF.

About this clonotype: One junction end disagrees with the germline gene, perhaps due to a read error. The chain links TRBV29-1 to TRBJ2-3; tentatively, D is TRBD2 (6 bases). CDR3 length: 15 amino acids. Per the germline V gene, CDR1 is SQVTM and CDR2 is ANQGSEA. The CDR3 sequence: CSVEGTTPSTDAQYF. In DNA, the CDR3 is TGCAGCGTTGAAGGGACTACCCCTAGCACAGATGCGCAGTATTTT.

This clonotype was counted at least ten times. The chain joins TRBV13 to TRBJ1-2, with D unresolved. V lost 5 bases and J lost 2, with 15 bases in between. The CDR3 totals 15 residues. CDR1 and CDR2 from the germline V gene are PRHDT and FYEKMQ (reference sequence). The CDR3 bases are TGTGCCAGCAGCCCCCTCTCGACACACAACTATGGCTACACCTTC. It translates to CASSPLSTHNYGYTF.

This clonotype was observed many times. The chain carries TRBV28 and TRBJ2-3, with 7 bases fitting TRBD1. V was pared by 5 bases and J by 5 bases, with 7 bases of the junction left unmatched. The CDR3 sequence is 14 residues long. Germline V lookup: CDR1 MDHEN, CDR2 SYDVKM. CDR3 bases: TGTGCCAGCAGTAAAGGGGACAGCCAAGATACGCAGTATTTT. Translated, it gives CASSKGDSQDTQYF.

This clonotype turned up a few times. The chain links TRBV29-1 to TRBJ2-1; 9 bases agree with TRBD2. This CDR3 spans 12 amino acids. CDR1 and CDR2 (germline): SQVTM, ANQGSEA. With 5 bases clipped from V and 7 bases from J, the junction kept 3 bases outside the gene matches. CDR3 bases: TGCAGCGTTCGGCGGGAGGGGAATGAGCAGTTCTTC. Its translation is CSVRREGNEQFF.

The chain combines TRBV11-1 with TRBJ2-7; a possible D gene is TRBD2 (6 bases). V was shortened by 3 bases and J by 6 bases, with 12 bases between the two germline ends. The CDR3 is 13 amino acids. Germline V gene lookup returns CDR1 SGHAT and CDR2 FQDESV (reference sequence). The CDR3 coding sequence is TGTGCCAGCAGCTTTACCGGGAGTACCGAGCAGTACTTC. It codes for CASSFTGSTEQYF.

The sample holds many counts of this clonotype. V is TRBV2 and J is TRBJ1-2; D not resolved. The CDR3 is made up of 12 amino acids. CDR1 SNHLY and CDR2 FYNNEI come from the germline V gene. V lost 6 bases and J lost 3, with 8 bases in between. The CDR3 loop reads CASRREDYGYTF. CDR3 sequence (DNA): TGTGCCAGCAGGCGGGAGGACTATGGCTACACCTTC.

This clonotype was seen more than once but under ten times. The rearrangement joins TRBV10-2 to TRBJ2-1; D is ambiguous. The CDR3 runs 12 residues. Trimming removed 9 bases at V and 6 bases at J, with 12 bases between. The germline gives CDR1 WSHSY, CDR2 SAAADI. In DNA, the CDR3 is TGCGCCAGTCGGCCGGAGATCAATGAGCAGTTCTTC. Amino acids: CASRPEINEQFF.

The chain combines TRBV19 with TRBJ1-2; 9 bases agree with TRBD1. The CDR3 extends over 16 amino acids. V shed 5 bases and J 8 bases; nucleotides not matched to a gene: 15. Germline lookup yields CDR1 LNHDA and CDR2 SQIVND (reference sequence). The CDR3 DNA reads TGTGCCAGTAGTTTCTGGACAGGGGCGGATTTCGAGGGCTACACCTTC. Translation: CASSFWTGADFEGYTF.